This TCR beta chain was sequenced in a study of cytomegalovirus exposure and HLA in healthy donors. Study observations and caveats: Accurate prediction of HLA-A and HLA-B alleles (for most subjects) was reportedly achieved from TCR beta sequences. The productive fraction for most TCR beta V segments was about 87% or about 30% in an earlier analysis. Reportedly, a later analysis found an Asian-associated ancestry cluster had fewer N-insertions than the roughly 630-donor mean. The study assumed roughly uniform donor sequencing depth for presence/absence analyses.

With 60 Vbeta and 13 Jbeta primers, the PCR was carried out. TCRdb's table, derived via immunoSEQ multiplex PCR, lists solely in-frame clones and lacks some. This repertoire shows 85,000 to 110,000 clones, around 80% found once; its top ten account for around a tenth. The CDR3 is 17 amino acids. V shed 1 base, J shed 3 bases, and the junction held 7 bases outside the gene matches. Germline V gives CDR1 SGHAT, CDR2 FQNNGV. A few counts support this clone. Its antigen is currently unknown. The V call is TRBV11-2, the J call TRBJ2-1; 9 bases align to TRBD2. The sequencing input was PBMCs. The sequence came from a woman between 18 and 29 years old in good health and CMV-seropositive. In nucleotides, the CDR3 is TGTGCCAGCAGCTTAGGGGGCGCTAGCGGGAACTACAATGAGCAGTTCTTC. It translates to CASSLGGASGNYNEQFF.